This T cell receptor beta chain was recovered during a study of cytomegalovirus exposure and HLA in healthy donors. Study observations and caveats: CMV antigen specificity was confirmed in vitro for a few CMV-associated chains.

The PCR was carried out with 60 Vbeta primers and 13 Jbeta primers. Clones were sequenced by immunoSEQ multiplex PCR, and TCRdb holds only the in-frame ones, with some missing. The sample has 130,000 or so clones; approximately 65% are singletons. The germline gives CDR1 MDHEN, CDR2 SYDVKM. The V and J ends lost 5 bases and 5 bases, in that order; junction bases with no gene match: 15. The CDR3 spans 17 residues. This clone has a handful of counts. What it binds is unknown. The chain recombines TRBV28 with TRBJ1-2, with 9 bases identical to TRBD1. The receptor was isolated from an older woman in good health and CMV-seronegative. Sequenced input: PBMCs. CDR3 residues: CASSPRDRVEWMYGYTF. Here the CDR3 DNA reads TGTGCCAGCAGTCCTCGGGACAGGGTAGAATGGATGTATGGCTACACCTTC.